Listed below are T cell receptor beta chains from one sample, sequenced in a study of PD-1 blockade in classical Hodgkin lymphoma. The repertoire was sequenced with immunoSEQ multiplex PCR; TCRdb's copy has only in-frame clones and lacks some. The data show about 18,000 clones, around 82% seen once. The source material was peripheral blood mononuclear cells (PBMCs), sampled before the fourth cycle of nivolumab. These receptors all come from a human donor with classical Hodgkin lymphoma. CDR3s include the opening cysteine and the closing phenylalanine or tryptophan. The D gene is left open where the match is weak. Clone size is stated in some rows and not others, as once, few, many or a class when expanded.

>.|.|TRBV2|TRBJ2-1
TGTGCCAGCAGTGAAGGGGGGCCGGGTGAGCAGTTCTTC
CASSEGGPGEQFF
>.|.|TRBV9|TRBJ2-7
TGTGCCAGCAGCGTACGGGGAGGGACAGGCGACGAGCAGTACTTC
CASSVRGGTGDEQYF
>TRBD2|.|TRBV25-1|TRBJ2-7
TGTGCCACCTCAGGCCCCGGGACTAGCGGGGGTCTGACCTACGAGCAGTACTTC
CATSGPGTSGGLTYEQYF
>TRBD1|once|TRBV7-8|TRBJ1-3
TGTGCCAGCAGCTTCACAACAGGGGGCGGTGGAAACACCATATATTTT
CASSFTTGGGGNTIYF
>.|.|TRBV5-1|TRBJ2-3
TGCGCCAGCAGCTTACAAACAGGGAGCACAGATACGCAGTATTTT
CASSLQTGSTDTQYF
>TRBD1|.|TRBV7-9|TRBJ1-1
TGTGCCAGCAGCAAAGAAGGGGGCGCTAACACTGAAGCTTTCTTT
CASSKEGGANTEAFF
>TRBD2|.|TRBV7-2|TRBJ2-5
TGTGCCAGCAGCTTACATCACCTAGCGGGGGGGCAGTGGGAGACCCAGTACTTC
CASSLHHLAGGQWETQYF
>TRBD2|.|TRBV4-3|TRBJ2-7
TGCGCCAGCAGCCTTCATACGGCGGGGGGATACTACGAGCAGTACTTC
CASSLHTAGGYYEQYF
>.|.|TRBV5-1|TRBJ1-1
TGCGCCAGCAGCTTGGCCCCCGGTATGAACACTGAAGCTTTCTTT
CASSLAPGMNTEAFF
>.|few|TRBV7-9|TRBJ1-1
TGTGCCAGCAGCTTTGACCTGAACACTGAAGCTTTCTTT
CASSFDLNTEAFF
>.|.|TRBV5-1|TRBJ1-2
TGCGCCAGCAGCTCGTACCCACGGGGCAGTAACTATGGCTACACCTTC
CASSSYPRGSNYGYTF
>TRBD2|.|TRBV5-1|TRBJ2-1
TGCGCCAGCAGCTTGAGTGGGACTAGCGCGAACAATGAGCAGTTCTTC
CASSLSGTSANNEQFF
>.|.|TRBV5-6|TRBJ1-3
TGTGCCAGCAGCCCGGAAGTTGGAGAGACTGGAAACACCATATATTTT
CASSPEVGETGNTIYF
>.|.|TRBV4-3|TRBJ2-7
TGCGCCAGCAGCCCCGACGACCGGTCGCGGGAGCAGTACTTC
CASSPDDRSREQYF
>.|few|TRBV5-1|TRBJ1-1
TGCGCCAGCAGCTGGTTGGAGATGAACACTGAAGCTTTCTTT
CASSWLEMNTEAFF
>TRBD2|.|TRBV7-9|TRBJ2-7
TGTGCCAGCAGCTTTGGGACTAGCGGGGGTTTCGAGCAGTACTTC
CASSFGTSGGFEQYF
>TRBD1|.|TRBV2|TRBJ1-4
TGTGCCAGCAGGGTACAGGGGAGTGAAAAACTGTTTTTT
CASRVQGSEKLFF
>.|.|TRBV19|TRBJ2-5
TGTGCCAGTAGTACTGGACGGGACCAAGAGACCCAGTACTTC
CASSTGRDQETQYF
>TRBD2|.|TRBV5-1|TRBJ2-7
TGCGCCAGCAGCTTAACCGGGACTACTTCCTACGAGCAGTACTTC
CASSLTGTTSYEQYF
>.|.|TRBV5-1|TRBJ1-1
TGCGCCAGCAGCCTGCAGGGTATCGGGAACACTGAAGCTTTCTTT
CASSLQGIGNTEAFF
>.|.|TRBV6-5|TRBJ2-2
TGTGCCAGCAGGCGGACTGGTAACACCGGGGAGCTGTTTTTT
CASRRTGNTGELFF
>.|.|TRBV7-2|TRBJ1-2
TGTGCCAGCAGCTTAGAGCCAGTCAGTTTATATGGCTACACCTTC
CASSLEPVSLYGYTF
>.|.|TRBV6-1|TRBJ1-1
TGTGCCAGCAGGACGGCAGGGAATGAAGCTTTCTTT
CASRTAGNEAFF
>.|.|TRBV12-5|TRBJ1-1
TGTGCTAGTGGAAACCCTGACTTGAACACTGAAGCTTTCTTT
CASGNPDLNTEAFF
>TRBD1|.|TRBV6-5|TRBJ2-7
TGTGCCAGCAGTTTCGACAGGGGCGAGCAGTACTTC
CASSFDRGEQYF
>.|.|TRBV12-5|TRBJ1-2
TGTGCTAGTGGTTTGGTACAAGGAGGGATCTATGTCGGCTACACCTTC
CASGLVQGGIYVGYTF
>.|.|TRBV10-3|TRBJ2-3
TGTGCCATCAGTGAACTATGGGAAAACACAGATACGCAGTATTTT
CAISELWENTDTQYF
>TRBD2|.|TRBV18|TRBJ2-3
TGTGCCAGCTCACCTAATAGCGGGGGGACAGATACGCAGTATTTT
CASSPNSGGTDTQYF
>.|.|TRBV9|TRBJ2-7
TGTGCCAGCAGCGTAGTTAGGGTTGAGGATTCTACTGGCGAGCAGTACTTC
CASSVVRVEDSTGEQYF
>TRBD1|.|TRBV6-1|TRBJ1-2
TGTGCCAGCAGTGAAGTGGGGACAGTCTATGGCTACACCTTC
CASSEVGTVYGYTF
>.|.|TRBV6-5|TRBJ1-2
TGTGCCAGCAGTATAGGACAGATCGCCTATGGCTACACCTTC
CASSIGQIAYGYTF
>TRBD1|.|TRBV5-1|TRBJ1-1
TGCGCCAGCAGCTTGCGACAGGGGCTCTGGAACACTGAAGCTTTCTTT
CASSLRQGLWNTEAFF
>TRBD1|once|TRBV18|TRBJ2-5
TGTGCCAGCTCACGGGGACAGGAAGAGACCCAGTACTTC
CASSRGQEETQYF
>.|few|TRBV6-6|TRBJ1-4
TGTGCCAGCAGTTACTCGAATTCGGCCGAAAGACTGTTTTTT
CASSYSNSAERLFF
>.|.|TRBV5-1|TRBJ2-7
TGCGCCAGCAGCATGCGGGGTGGGGGAGAGCAGTACTTC
CASSMRGGGEQYF
>.|.|TRBV5-1|TRBJ2-1
TGCGCCAGCAGCCCCTCTCCGGGGGGCCTTTCCTACAATGAGCAGTTCTTC
CASSPSPGGLSYNEQFF
>TRBD2|.|TRBV10-3|TRBJ2-7
TGTGCCATCAGTGAGTCGGGGGGGTACGAGCAGTACTTC
CAISESGGYEQYF
>.|.|TRBV1|TRBJ1-5
TGCACCAGCAGCCAAGAATCAGGGGACAATCAGCCCCAGCATTTT
CTSSQESGDNQPQHF
>TRBD1|.|TRBV7-9|TRBJ2-6
TGTGCCAGCAGCTCTTGGGGACAGGTATACTCTGGGGCCAACGTCCTGACTTTC
CASSSWGQVYSGANVLTF
>.|once|TRBV27|TRBJ1-2
TGTGCCAGCAGTTTCGGACGGAGCTATGGCTACACCTTC
CASSFGRSYGYTF
>.|few|TRBV9|TRBJ1-2
TGTGCCAGCAGCGAAATGACAGGCGGGAGCGATGGCTACACCTTC
CASSEMTGGSDGYTF
>TRBD2|few|TRBV2|TRBJ2-1
TGTGCCACAGCAGTGTTACTAGCGGGGGACAATGAGCAGTTCTTC
CATAVLLAGDNEQFF
>.|.|TRBV5-1|TRBJ2-3
TGCGCCAGCAGCTTGGAGGGAAGCACAGATACGCAGTATTTT
CASSLEGSTDTQYF
>TRBD2|.|TRBV28|TRBJ2-5
TGTGCCAGCAGTCCGACTAGCGGGGGAAAACAAGAGACCCAGTACTTC
CASSPTSGGKQETQYF
>TRBD1|.|TRBV7-9|TRBJ1-5
TGTGCCAGCAGCTTAGACAGGGGAGACGGGCCCCAGCATTTT
CASSLDRGDGPQHF
>TRBD2|.|TRBV18|TRBJ2-1
TGTGCCAGCTCACCAGTCTTACTAGCGCCCAATGAGCAGTTCTTC
CASSPVLLAPNEQFF
>.|.|TRBV10-1|TRBJ1-3
TGCGCCAGCAGTGTCCACCGACAGGCGAGGGGCTCCATCTCTGGAAACACCATATATTTT
CASSVHRQARGSISGNTIYF